This TCR beta chain was sequenced during a study of CD8+CD57+ T cells in acquired aplastic anemia. Patients selected for sequencing had displayed CD8+CD57+ cell expansion by flow cytometry. Each patient carried a diagnosis of severe acquired aplastic anemia. Broader study findings: Patients and controls shared twenty-nine CD8+ CDR3 sequences.

For this clonotype: Its specificity is not known.

Both TCR beta VDJ combination and CDR3 sequence profiling were carried out. Genomic DNA was the template for this profiling. TCRdb fed the reads into MiXCR, producing one record per CDR3 protein. In the table there are roughly 200,000 distinct CDR3 sequences, more than 60% of which are singletons. The V segment lost 6 bases and the J segment 7 bases; nucleotides outside the gene matches: 9. Germline CDR1 and CDR2: DFQATT and SNEGSKA (reference sequence). The CDR3 covers 13 residues. Sequenced: sorted CD4+, CD8+, or CD8+CD57+ T cells (not recorded which) from PBMCs. The TCR originated in a human donor with aplastic anemia. The chain is built from TRBV20-1 and TRBJ2-1; 7 bases fit TRBD1. This CDR3 reads CSAQGEGANEQFF. The DNA for the CDR3 is TGCAGTGCCCAGGGGGAAGGCGCAAATGAGCAGTTCTTC.